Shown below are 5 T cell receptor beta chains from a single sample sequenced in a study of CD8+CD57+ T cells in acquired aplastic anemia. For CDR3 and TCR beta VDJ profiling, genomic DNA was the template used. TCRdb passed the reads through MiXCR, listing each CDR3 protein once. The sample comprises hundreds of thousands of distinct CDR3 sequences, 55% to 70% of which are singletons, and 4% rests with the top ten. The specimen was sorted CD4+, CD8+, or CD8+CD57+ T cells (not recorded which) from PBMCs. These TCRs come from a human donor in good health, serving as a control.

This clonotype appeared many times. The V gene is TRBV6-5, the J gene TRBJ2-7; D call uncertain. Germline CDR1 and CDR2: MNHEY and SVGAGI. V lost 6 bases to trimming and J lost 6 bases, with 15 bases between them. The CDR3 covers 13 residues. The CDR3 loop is CASSRATLGEQYF. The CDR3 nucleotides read TGTGCCAGCAGCCGGGCCACCTTAGGCGAGCAGTACTTC.

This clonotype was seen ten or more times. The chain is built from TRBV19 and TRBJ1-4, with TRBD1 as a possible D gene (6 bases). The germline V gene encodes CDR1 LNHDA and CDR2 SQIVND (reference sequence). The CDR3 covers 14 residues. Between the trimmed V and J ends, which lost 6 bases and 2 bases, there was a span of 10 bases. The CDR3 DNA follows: TGTGCCAGTAGGACAGACAGGACTAATGAAAAACTGTTTTTT. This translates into CASRTDRTNEKLFF.

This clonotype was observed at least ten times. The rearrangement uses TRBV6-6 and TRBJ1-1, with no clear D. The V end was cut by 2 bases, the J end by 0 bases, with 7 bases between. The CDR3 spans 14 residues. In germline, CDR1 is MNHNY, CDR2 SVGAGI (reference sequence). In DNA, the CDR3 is TGTGCCAGCAGTTACATGGGAATGAACACTGAAGCTTTCTTT. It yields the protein CASSYMGMNTEAFF.

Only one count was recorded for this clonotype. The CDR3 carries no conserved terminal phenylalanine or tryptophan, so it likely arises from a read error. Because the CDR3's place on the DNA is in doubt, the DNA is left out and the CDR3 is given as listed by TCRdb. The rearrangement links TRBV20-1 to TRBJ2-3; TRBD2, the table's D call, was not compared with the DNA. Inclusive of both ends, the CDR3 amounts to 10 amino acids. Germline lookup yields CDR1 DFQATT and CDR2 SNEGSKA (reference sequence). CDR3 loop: CSARASGWAL.

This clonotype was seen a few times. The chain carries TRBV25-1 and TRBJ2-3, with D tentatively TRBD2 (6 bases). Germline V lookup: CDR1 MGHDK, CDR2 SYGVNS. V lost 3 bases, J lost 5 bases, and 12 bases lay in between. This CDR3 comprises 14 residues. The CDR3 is CASSDPGTGDTQYF. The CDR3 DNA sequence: TGTGCCAGCAGTGATCCCGGGACTGGAGATACGCAGTATTTT.